This TCR beta chain was retrieved from a study of blood T cells in healthy people across ages. With respect to this clonotype: At one end the junction does not follow the germline gene, possibly because of a read error.

A second PCR of 7 to 11 cycles used a sample-barcoded 5' primer and a J-beta primer mix. TCRdb used MiXCR to reprocess the 5' RACE reads, holding one entry per CDR3 protein. Among some 1,800,000 distinct CDR3 sequences listed, about two fifths were seen once. The CDR3 has 13 residues. CDR1 is SEHNR, CDR2 FQNEAQ, per germline (reference sequence). Sequenced input: blood. The clonotype comes from a human donor in good health. The J gene is TRBJ1-6, the V gene TRBV7-9; D remains ambiguous. The CDR3 region is CAISLGGVSPPHF. The CDR3 nucleotides read TGTGCCATCAGCCTAGGCGGGGTCTCACCCCCCCACTTT.